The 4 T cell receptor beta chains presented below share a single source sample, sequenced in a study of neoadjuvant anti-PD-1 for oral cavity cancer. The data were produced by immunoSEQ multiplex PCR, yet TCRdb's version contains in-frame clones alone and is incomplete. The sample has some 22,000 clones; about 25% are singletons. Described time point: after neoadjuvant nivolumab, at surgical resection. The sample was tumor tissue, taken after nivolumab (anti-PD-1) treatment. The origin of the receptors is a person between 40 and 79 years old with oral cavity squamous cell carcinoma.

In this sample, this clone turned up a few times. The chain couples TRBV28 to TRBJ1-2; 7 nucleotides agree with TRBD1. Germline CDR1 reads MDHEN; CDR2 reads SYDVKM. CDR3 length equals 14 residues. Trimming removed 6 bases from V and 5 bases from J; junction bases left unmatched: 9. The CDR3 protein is CASSIGTALYGYTF. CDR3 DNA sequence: TGTGCCAGCAGCATCGGGACAGCTTTATATGGCTACACCTTC.

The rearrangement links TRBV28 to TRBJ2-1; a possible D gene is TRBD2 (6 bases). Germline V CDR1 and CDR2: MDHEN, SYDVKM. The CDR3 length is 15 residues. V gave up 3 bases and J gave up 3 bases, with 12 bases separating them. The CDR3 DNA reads TGTGCCAGCAGTTTTTTAGCGGCCCTCTACAATGAGCAGTTCTTC. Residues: CASSFLAALYNEQFF. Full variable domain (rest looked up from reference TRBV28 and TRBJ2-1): DVKVTQSSRYLVKRTGEKVFLECVQDMDHENMFWYRQDPGLGLRLIYFSYDVKMKEKGDIPEGYSVSREKKERFSLILESASTNQTSMYLCASSFLAALYNEQFFGPGTRLTVL.

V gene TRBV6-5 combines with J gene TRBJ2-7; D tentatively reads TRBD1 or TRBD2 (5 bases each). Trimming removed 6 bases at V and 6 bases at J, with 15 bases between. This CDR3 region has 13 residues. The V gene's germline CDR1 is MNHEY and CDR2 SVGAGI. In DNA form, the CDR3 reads TGTGCCAGCAGCAAGGGACCCACCCTCGAGCAGTACTTC. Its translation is CASSKGPTLEQYF.

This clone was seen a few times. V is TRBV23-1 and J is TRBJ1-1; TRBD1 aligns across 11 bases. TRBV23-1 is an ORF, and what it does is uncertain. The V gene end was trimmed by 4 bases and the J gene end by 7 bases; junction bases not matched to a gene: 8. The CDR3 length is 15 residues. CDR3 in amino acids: CASSPLGQGACEAFF. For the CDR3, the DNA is TGCGCCAGCAGTCCTTTAGGACAGGGGGCCTGTGAAGCTTTCTTT.